Following are 30 T cell receptor beta chains from one sample sequenced in a study of neurological immune-mediated disorders. MiXCR was run by TCRdb on the 5' RACE reads, yielding one entry per CDR3 protein. The table lists tens of thousands of distinct CDR3 sequences, roughly 9.8% of them singletons, with approximately 12% in the top ten. Time point of the sample: longitudinal time-point 2. Sequenced input: PBMCs. The receptors originated from a man younger than 45 in good health.

The chain carries TRBV5-1 and TRBJ2-3, with D possibly TRBD1 on 6 matching bases. V lost 0 bases and J lost 7, with 15 bases in between. The CDR3 is made up of 15 amino acids. Germline V gene lookup returns CDR1 SGHRS and CDR2 YFSETQ. Written as DNA, the CDR3 is TGCGCCAGCAGCTTGGAGACAGGCCGAGGGTATACGCAGTATTTT. Translating gives CASSLETGRGYTQYF.

This clonotype occurred many times. The chain couples TRBV9 to TRBJ2-3; D perhaps matches TRBD2 (6 bases). Between the trimmed V and J ends, which lost 3 bases and 0 bases, there was a span of 11 bases. The CDR3 runs to 15 residues. Germline values: CDR1 SGDLS, CDR2 YYNGEE. In DNA form, the CDR3 reads TGTGCCAGCAGCGCGGGCGGGACTAGCACAGATACGCAGTATTTT. Protein product: CASSAGGTSTDTQYF.

This clonotype is large within its sample. The rearrangement links TRBV20-1 to TRBJ1-1; 12 bases fit TRBD1. Germline V gene data show CDR1 as DFQATT and CDR2 as SNEGSKA (reference sequence). The CDR3 length is 13 residues. The CDR3 region has the DNA TGCAGGGGGGGGACAGGGGGCTACACTGAAGCTTTCTTT. As protein: CRGGTGGYTEAFF.

This clonotype was counted many times. The rearrangement joins TRBV20-1 to TRBJ2-3; TRBD2 matches at 7 bases. CDR1 is DFQATT and CDR2 is SNEGSKA in the germline V gene (reference sequence). After removal of 0 bases from V and 0 bases from J, the junction contained 3 bases not matched to a gene. The CDR3 is 15 residues long. CDR3: CSAREVAGSTDTQYF. In DNA form, the CDR3 reads TGCAGTGCTAGAGAGGTAGCGGGCAGCACAGATACGCAGTATTTT.

This clonotype was detected many times. The chain carries TRBV7-2 and TRBJ2-1; D possibly uses TRBD1 or TRBD2 (5 bases each). Trimming stripped 7 bases from V and 0 bases from J, with 13 bases between. Looked up from germline, CDR1 is SGHTA and CDR2 is FQGNSA. This CDR3 region has 15 residues. This CDR3 reads CASTEGTASYNEQFF. The CDR3 region has the DNA TGTGCCAGCACCGAAGGGACGGCCTCCTACAATGAGCAGTTCTTC.

This clonotype came up many times. Here the CDR3 DNA reads TGTGCCAGCAGCTTAGGTATTAGTGGTGGGACTGAAGCTTTCTTT. Its protein is CASSLGISGGTEAFF. The chain links TRBV11-2 to TRBJ1-1; D unresolved. V was cut by 1 base and J by 5 bases, with 14 bases left in between. CDR1 is SGHAT, CDR2 FQNNGV, per germline. The CDR3 extends over 15 amino acids. Full variable domain (missing parts from reference TRBV11-2 and TRBJ1-1): EAGVAQSPRYKIIEKRQSVAFWCNPISGHATLYWYQQILGQGPKLLIQFQNNGVVDDSQLPKDRFSAERLKGVDSTLKIQPAKLEDSAVYLCASSLGISGGTEAFFGQGTRLTVV.

This clonotype has a count of ten or more. The gene calls are TRBV20-1 and TRBJ2-5; 10 positions match TRBD1. With 5 bases clipped from V and 5 bases from J, the junction kept 14 bases outside the gene matches. This CDR3 comprises 16 residues. The germline CDR1 and CDR2 sequences are DFQATT and SNEGSKA (reference sequence). The CDR3, as DNA: TGCAGTGCTTTTATGTTTGACAGGGGGCTTTTGGAGACCCAGTACTTC. It specifies CSAFMFDRGLLETQYF.

Ten or more counts support this clonotype. J is TRBJ2-7 and V is TRBV5-1, with 8 bases that match TRBD2. CDR1 is SGHRS, CDR2 YFSETQ, per germline. The CDR3 covers 16 residues. Losses at the gene ends were 2 bases for V and 4 bases for J; bases not matched to a gene: 11. The CDR3 loop reads CASSLRSRREEYEQYF. The CDR3 nucleotides are TGCGCCAGCAGCTTACGGTCCCGGCGGGAGGAGTACGAGCAGTACTTC.

This clonotype has a count of ten or more. This chain links TRBV20-1 with TRBJ1-2; TRBD1 matches at 8 bases. The CDR3 is 13 residues long. V gave up 5 bases and J gave up 8 bases; unmatched junction bases: 10. Germline assignment: CDR1 DFQATT and CDR2 SNEGSKA (reference sequence). Here the CDR3 DNA reads TGCAGTGCTGCAGACAACAGGGGGTCCGGCTACACCTTC. Residues: CSAADNRGSGYTF.

J is TRBJ2-7 and V is TRBV5-1, with TRBD1 matching over 10 bases. The trim removed 9 bases at V and 5 bases at J, leaving 17 bases unmatched. The CDR3 consists of 16 residues. Germline CDR1 SGHRS, CDR2 YFSETQ. The CDR3 loop is CANRPDQDRGFHEQYF. CDR3 nucleotides: TGCGCCAACAGACCCGACCAGGACAGGGGGTTCCACGAGCAGTACTTC.

In the case of this clonotype: At one boundary the junction diverges from the germline segment, which might be a read error. This chain joins TRBV5-1 and TRBJ1-1; D might be TRBD1 (5 bases). Germline lookup yields CDR1 SGHRS and CDR2 YFSETQ. CDR3 length: 16 amino acids. The CDR3 sequence is CANSLAGTARNTDAFF. CDR3 coding DNA: TGCGCCAACAGCTTGGCAGGGACGGCGAGGAACACTGACGCTTTCTTT.

This clonotype was counted at least ten times. The V gene is TRBV27, the J gene TRBJ2-7; 7 nucleotides agree with TRBD1. Trimming took 1 base from V and 5 from J; bases not matched to a gene: 11. CDR1 and CDR2 from the germline V gene are MNHEY and SMNVEV (reference sequence). The CDR3 loop spans 16 amino acids. In DNA form, the CDR3 reads TGTGCCAGCAGTTTATTTTGGGGGACAGTTCCTAACGAGCAGTACTTC. Translation gives CASSLFWGTVPNEQYF.

This clonotype was observed many times. The V call is TRBV24-1, the J call TRBJ2-3; TRBD2 aligns across 7 bases. Germline V gene data show CDR1 as KGHDR and CDR2 as SFDVKD. The CDR3 covers 15 residues. V gave up 5 bases and J gave up 2 bases; unmatched junction bases: 6. The CDR3 sequence: CATSVTSTSTDTQYF. The CDR3 DNA sequence: TGTGCCACCAGTGTGACTAGCACATCCACAGATACGCAGTATTTT.

At least ten counts were recorded for this clonotype. This chain connects TRBV20-1 to TRBJ1-2, with 7 bases aligning to TRBD1. The ends lost 3 bases at V and 4 bases at J; junction bases unmatched: 20. The CDR3 is 18 amino acids. Germline CDR1 is DFQATT and CDR2 is SNEGSKA (reference sequence). The CDR3 loop reads CSARDTGQDVGIAYGYTF. The DNA of the CDR3 is TGCAGTGCTAGGGATACCGGACAGGACGTGGGGATAGCCTATGGCTACACCTTC.

This clonotype has ten or more counts. The chain recombines TRBV27 with TRBJ2-3; TRBD1 or TRBD2 may be the D gene (6 bases each). This CDR3 is 12 amino acids long. In germline, CDR1 is MNHEY, CDR2 SMNVEV (reference sequence). V lost 5 bases and J 7 bases, leaving 10 bases between the germline ends. CDR3 protein: CASSPRGHTQYF. CDR3 sequence (DNA): TGTGCCAGCAGTCCCCGGGGGCATACGCAGTATTTT.

This clonotype was observed many times. The chain carries TRBV5-1 and TRBJ2-1, with 8 bases lining up with TRBD2. The CDR3 is 16 amino acids. The V and J ends lost 6 bases and 0 bases, in that order; junction bases with no gene match: 8. The germline V gene has CDR1 SGHRS and CDR2 YFSETQ. CDR3 nucleotides: TGCGCCAGCACCCCTAGCGGGCAACACTCCTACAATGAGCAGTTCTTC. This encodes CASTPSGQHSYNEQFF.

This clonotype was recorded many times. No DNA is shown, since the ends of the CDR3 on it are uncertain; the CDR3 is the one TCRdb lists. The CDR3 reads CASSFLWGGDQPQHF. The V gene is TRBV5-5, the J gene TRBJ1-5; no DNA check was done on the table's D call, TRBD1. From germline, CDR1 is SGHKS and CDR2 YYEKEE (reference sequence). The CDR3 contains 15 residues when both ends are counted.

This clonotype showed up many times. V and J are TRBV9 and TRBJ2-5, with no clear D. V lost 8 bases and J lost 4, with 18 bases in between. Germline lookup yields CDR1 SGDLS and CDR2 YYNGEE. The CDR3 totals 14 residues. CDR3 coding DNA: TGTGCCAGTGGTATTGGGTTGGCTACAGAGACCCAGTACTTC. Protein sequence: CASGIGLATETQYF.

Ten or more counts support this clonotype. This chain joins TRBV5-1 and TRBJ2-2; D remains ambiguous. Germline V gene data show CDR1 as SGHRS and CDR2 as YFSETQ. V lost 0 bases and J lost 5, with 14 bases in between. The CDR3 has 16 residues. The CDR3 DNA reads TGCGCCAGCAGCTTGGAGGCCTTCGTGGGTACCGGGGAGCTGTTTTTT. It yields the protein CASSLEAFVGTGELFF.

This clonotype has ten or more counts. The chain uses TRBV6-5 and TRBJ1-2, with D unresolved. CDR1 and CDR2 (germline): MNHEY, SVGAGI. CDR3 length: 13 amino acids. The germline V and J ends were trimmed by 6 bases and 5 bases, with 13 bases remaining between them. The CDR3, as DNA: TGTGCCAGCAGCAAAGTCGGGGAATATGGCTACACCTTC. It codes for CASSKVGEYGYTF.

The chain combines TRBV10-3 with TRBJ2-1; TRBD2 matches at 9 bases. Germline CDR1 reads ENHRY; CDR2 reads SYGVKD. The CDR3 extends over 14 amino acids. V dropped 4 bases and J dropped 9; count of bases not matched to a gene: 7. CDR3 amino acids: CAISGGRADLEQFF. CDR3 DNA: TGTGCCATCAGTGGCGGGAGGGCCGATCTTGAGCAGTTCTTC.

This clonotype was counted ten times or more. This rearrangement joins TRBV28 to TRBJ2-7; D unresolved. Looked up from germline, CDR1 is MDHEN and CDR2 is SYDVKM. The V and J ends lost 5 bases and 4 bases respectively, with 9 bases between them. This CDR3 comprises 12 residues. CDR3: CASSRENYEQYF. CDR3 coding DNA: TGTGCCAGCAGTCGTGAAAATTACGAGCAGTACTTC. Complete variable domain (other parts from reference TRBV28 and TRBJ2-7): DVKVTQSSRYLVKRTGEKVFLECVQDMDHENMFWYRQDPGLGLRLIYFSYDVKMKEKGDIPEGYSVSREKKERFSLILESASTNQTSMYLCASSRENYEQYFGPGTRLTVT.

This clonotype was picked up many times. The V gene is TRBV5-1, the J gene TRBJ2-1; 10 bases are shared with TRBD2. This CDR3 region has 15 residues. Germline CDR1 and CDR2: SGHRS and YFSETQ. Germline trimming cut 2 bases from V and 9 bases from J; bases unmatched to any gene: 8. CDR3 coding DNA: TGCGCCAGCAGCTTCACTAGCGGGGATCTGTTTGAGCAGTTCTTC. Protein product: CASSFTSGDLFEQFF.

In this sample, this clonotype turned up many times. The rearrangement uses TRBV28 and TRBJ1-3; D remains unclear. CDR3 length: 15 residues. V dropped 4 bases and J dropped 0 bases, with 10 bases sitting between them. Germline V gives CDR1 MDHEN, CDR2 SYDVKM. CDR3 bases: TGTGCCAGCAGTTCCAGCTTTAACTCTGGAAACACCATATATTTT. Its protein is CASSSSFNSGNTIYF.

This clonotype was observed a few times. V and J are TRBV15 and TRBJ1-4, with D hard to call. The CDR3 is 12 residues long. V shed 0 bases and J shed 8 bases, with 4 bases lying between them. Germline V lookup: CDR1 LNHNV, CDR2 YYDKDF (reference sequence). CDR3 in DNA: TGTGCCACCAGCAGAGAGGGAGAAAAACTGTTTTTT. It encodes CATSREGEKLFF.

This clonotype was seen at least ten times. The chain employs TRBV20-1 and TRBJ2-7; TRBD2 matches at 12 bases. CDR3 length: 14 amino acids. Germline CDR1 DFQATT, CDR2 SNEGSKA (reference sequence). Germline trimming cut 1 base from V and 3 bases from J; bases unmatched to any gene: 1. CDR3 nucleotides: TGCAGTGCTAGAGGGACTAGCGGGATCTACGAGCAGTACTTC. It encodes CSARGTSGIYEQYF.

This clonotype came up many times. The chain employs TRBV7-2 and TRBJ2-7, with D perhaps TRBD2 (5 bases). The length of the CDR3 is 15 residues. Trimming cost V 0 bases and J 2 bases, with 11 bases left between them. Germline CDR1 reads SGHTA; CDR2 reads FQGNSA. The CDR3 region is CASSLAAGSTYEQYF. The CDR3 bases are TGTGCCAGCAGCTTAGCGGCGGGCTCGACCTACGAGCAGTACTTC.

This clonotype has at least ten counts. This rearrangement joins TRBV18 to TRBJ2-7; 13 bases fit TRBD2. Germline V CDR1 and CDR2: KGHSH, LQKENI. This CDR3 comprises 16 residues. After removal of 3 bases from V and 4 bases from J, the junction contained 6 bases not matched to a gene. The CDR3 is CASSPRTSGSTYEQYF. In DNA, the CDR3 is TGTGCCAGCTCACCCAGGACTAGCGGGAGTACGTACGAGCAGTACTTC.

The table lists this clonotype with many counts. The chain recombines TRBV7-2 with TRBJ2-5; TRBD2 might be the D (6 bases). There are 15 residues in the CDR3. Trimming left V 2 bases short and J 5 bases short, with 15 bases between. The germline V gene has CDR1 SGHTA and CDR2 FQGNSA. The CDR3 reads CASSLNGAGLETQYF. The CDR3 DNA reads as TGTGCCAGCAGCTTAAACGGAGCGGGCTTGGAGACCCAGTACTTC. The whole variable domain, remainder taken from reference TRBV7-2 and TRBJ2-5, is GAGVSQSPSNKVTEKGKDVELRCDPISGHTALYWYRQSLGQGLEFLIYFQGNSAPDKSGLPSDRFSAERTGGSVSTLTIQRTQQEDSAVYLCASSLNGAGLETQYFGPGTRLLVL.

This clonotype was found many times. The gene calls are TRBV7-2 and TRBJ2-7; TRBD2 agrees at 9 bases. CDR1 SGHTA and CDR2 FQGNSA come from the germline V gene. This CDR3 has 18 residues. With 0 bases clipped from V and 1 base from J, the junction kept 10 bases outside the gene matches. The CDR3 DNA sequence: TGTGCCAGCAGCTTAGCTACCCCGGGTCTAGCGGGATCCTACGAGCAGTACTTC. Its translation: CASSLATPGLAGSYEQYF. Based on the CDR3 plus reference TRBV7-2 and TRBJ2-7, the full variable domain is GAGVSQSPSNKVTEKGKDVELRCDPISGHTALYWYRQSLGQGLEFLIYFQGNSAPDKSGLPSDRFSAERTGGSVSTLTIQRTQQEDSAVYLCASSLATPGLAGSYEQYFGPGTRLTVT.